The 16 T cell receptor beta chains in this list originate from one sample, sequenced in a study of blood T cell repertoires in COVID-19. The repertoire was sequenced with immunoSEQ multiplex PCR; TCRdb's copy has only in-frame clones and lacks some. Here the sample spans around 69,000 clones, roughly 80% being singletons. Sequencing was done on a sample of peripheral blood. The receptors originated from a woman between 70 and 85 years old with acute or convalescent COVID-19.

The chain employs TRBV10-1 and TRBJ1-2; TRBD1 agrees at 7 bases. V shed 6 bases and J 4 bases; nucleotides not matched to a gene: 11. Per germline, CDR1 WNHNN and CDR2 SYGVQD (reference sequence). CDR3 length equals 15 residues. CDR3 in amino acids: CASSPKQGTGYGYTF. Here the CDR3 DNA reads TGCGCCAGCAGCCCCAAACAGGGGACCGGCTATGGCTACACCTTC.

The CDR3 reads CASPGTTTRNEQFF. The CDR3 DNA is TGTGCCTCCCCCGGGACTACCACCCGCAATGAGCAGTTCTTC. The genes are TRBV30 and TRBJ2-1; TRBD2 matches at 7 bases. CDR1 and CDR2 from the germline V gene are GTSNPN and SVGIG (reference sequence). CDR3 length: 14 amino acids. V lost 7 bases, J lost 6 bases, and 12 bases stayed unmatched.

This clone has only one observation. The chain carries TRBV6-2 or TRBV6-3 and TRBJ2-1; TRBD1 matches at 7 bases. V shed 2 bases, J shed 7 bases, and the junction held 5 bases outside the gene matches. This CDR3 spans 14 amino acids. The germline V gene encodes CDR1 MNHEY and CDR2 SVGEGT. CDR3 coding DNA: TGTGCCAGCAGTTACCTCAAGGGGGCAAATGAGCAGTTCTTC. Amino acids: CASSYLKGANEQFF.

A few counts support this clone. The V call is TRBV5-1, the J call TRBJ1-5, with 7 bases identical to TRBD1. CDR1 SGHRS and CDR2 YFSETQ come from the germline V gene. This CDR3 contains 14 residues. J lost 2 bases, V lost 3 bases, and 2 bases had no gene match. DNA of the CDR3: TGCGCCAGCAGCTCAGGACAGGGCAATCAGCCCCAGCATTTT. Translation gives CASSSGQGNQPQHF. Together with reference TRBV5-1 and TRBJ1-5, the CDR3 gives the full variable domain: KAGVTQTPRYLIKTRGQQVTLSCSPISGHRSVSWYQQTPGQGLQFLFEYFSETQRNKGNFPGRFSGRQFSNSRSEMNVSTLELGDSALYLCASSSGQGNQPQHFGDGTRLSIL.

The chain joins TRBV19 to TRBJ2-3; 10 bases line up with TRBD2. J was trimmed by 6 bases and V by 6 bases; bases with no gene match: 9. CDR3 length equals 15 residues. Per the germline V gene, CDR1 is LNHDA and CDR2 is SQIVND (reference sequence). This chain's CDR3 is CASSNPSGSLDTQYF. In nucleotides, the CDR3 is TGTGCCAGTAGCAATCCTAGCGGGAGCTTGGATACGCAGTATTTT.

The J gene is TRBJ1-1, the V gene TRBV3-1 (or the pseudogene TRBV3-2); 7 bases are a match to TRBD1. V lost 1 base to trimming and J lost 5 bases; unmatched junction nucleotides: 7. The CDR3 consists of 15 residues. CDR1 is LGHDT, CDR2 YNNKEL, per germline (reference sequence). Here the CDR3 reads CASSQARTGYTEAFF. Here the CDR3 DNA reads TGTGCCAGCAGCCAAGCCCGGACAGGATATACTGAAGCTTTCTTT.

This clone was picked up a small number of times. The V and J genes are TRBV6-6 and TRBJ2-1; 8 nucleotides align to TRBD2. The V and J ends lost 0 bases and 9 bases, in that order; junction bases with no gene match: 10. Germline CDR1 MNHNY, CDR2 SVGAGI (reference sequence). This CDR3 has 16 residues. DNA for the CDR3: TGTGCCAGCAGTTACTCGAATACGGGAGGGCCGGGTGAGCAGTTCTTC. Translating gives CASSYSNTGGPGEQFF.

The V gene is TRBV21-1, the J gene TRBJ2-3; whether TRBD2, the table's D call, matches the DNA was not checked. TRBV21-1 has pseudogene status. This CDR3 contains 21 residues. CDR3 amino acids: CASSKVSVLAGGPPSTDTQYF. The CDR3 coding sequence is TGTGCCAGCAGCAAAGTGTCTGTCCTAGCGGGCGGCCCCCCTAGCACAGATACGCAGTATTTT.

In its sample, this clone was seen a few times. The CDR3 protein is CASSRDSYQPQHF. The CDR3 bases are TGTGCCAGCAGCCGCGACAGCTATCAGCCCCAGCATTTT. The chain uses TRBV6-6 and TRBJ1-5; D may be TRBD1 (5 bases). Trimming took 6 bases from V and 5 from J, leaving 11 bases between them. This CDR3 has 13 residues. The V gene's germline CDR1 is MNHNY and CDR2 SVGAGI (reference sequence).

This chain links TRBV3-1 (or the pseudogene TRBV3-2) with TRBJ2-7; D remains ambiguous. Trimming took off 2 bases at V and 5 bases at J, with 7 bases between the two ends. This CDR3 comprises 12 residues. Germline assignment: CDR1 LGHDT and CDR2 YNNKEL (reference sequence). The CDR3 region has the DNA TGTGCCAGCAGCCAATTGGGCAACGAGCAGTACTTC. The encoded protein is CASSQLGNEQYF.

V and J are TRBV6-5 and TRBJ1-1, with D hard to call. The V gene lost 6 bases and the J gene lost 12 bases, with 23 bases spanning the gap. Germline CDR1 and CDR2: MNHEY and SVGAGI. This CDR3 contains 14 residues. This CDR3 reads CASRLRAPSQETFF. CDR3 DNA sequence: TGTGCCAGCAGGCTCCGTGCACCAAGCCAAGAGACTTTCTTT.

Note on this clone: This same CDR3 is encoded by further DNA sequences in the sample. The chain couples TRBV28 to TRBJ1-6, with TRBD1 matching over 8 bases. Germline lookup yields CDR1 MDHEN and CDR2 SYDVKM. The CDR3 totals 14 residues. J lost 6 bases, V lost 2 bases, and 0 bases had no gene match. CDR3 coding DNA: TGTGCCAGCAGTTTAGGACAGGGTAATTCACCCCTCCACTTT. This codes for CASSLGQGNSPLHF. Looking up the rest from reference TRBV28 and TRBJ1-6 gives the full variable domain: DVKVTQSSRYLVKRTGEKVFLECVQDMDHENMFWYRQDPGLGLRLIYFSYDVKMKEKGDIPEGYSVSREKKERFSLILESASTNQTSMYLCASSLGQGNSPLHFGNGTRLTVT.

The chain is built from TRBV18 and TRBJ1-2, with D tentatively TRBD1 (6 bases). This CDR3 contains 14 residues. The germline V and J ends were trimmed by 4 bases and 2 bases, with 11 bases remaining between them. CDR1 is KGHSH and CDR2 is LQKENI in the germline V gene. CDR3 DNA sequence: TGTGCCAGCTCACTAGGACAGAGGAACTATGGCTACACCTTC. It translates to CASSLGQRNYGYTF.

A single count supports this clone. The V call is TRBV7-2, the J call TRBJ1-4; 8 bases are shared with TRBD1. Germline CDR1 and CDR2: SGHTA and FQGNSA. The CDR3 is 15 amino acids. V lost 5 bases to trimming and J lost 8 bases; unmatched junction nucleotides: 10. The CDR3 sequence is CASSPMTGDGEKLFF. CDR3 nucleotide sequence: TGTGCCAGCAGCCCCATGACAGGGGACGGCGAAAAACTGTTTTTT.

This CDR3 reads CASSPRLAGEGTDTQYF. The DNA for the CDR3 is TGCGCCAGCAGCCCACGACTAGCGGGAGAAGGCACAGATACGCAGTATTTT. The V gene is TRBV5-1, the J gene TRBJ2-3; 12 nucleotides agree with TRBD2. CDR1 SGHRS and CDR2 YFSETQ come from the germline V gene. This CDR3 has 17 residues. V lost 4 bases, J lost 1 base, and 7 bases stayed unmatched.

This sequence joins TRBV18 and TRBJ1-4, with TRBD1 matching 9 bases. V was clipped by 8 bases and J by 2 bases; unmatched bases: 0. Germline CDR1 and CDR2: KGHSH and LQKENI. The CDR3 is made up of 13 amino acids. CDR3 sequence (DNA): TGTGCCAGCACAGGGGGCACTAATGAAAAACTGTTTTTT. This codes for CASTGGTNEKLFF. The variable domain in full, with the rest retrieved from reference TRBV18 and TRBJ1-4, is NAGVMQNPRHLVRRRGQEARLRCSPMKGHSHVYWYRQLPEEGLKFMVYLQKENIIDESGMPKERFSAEFPKEGPSILRIQQVVRGDSAAYFCASTGGTNEKLFFGSGTQLSVL.